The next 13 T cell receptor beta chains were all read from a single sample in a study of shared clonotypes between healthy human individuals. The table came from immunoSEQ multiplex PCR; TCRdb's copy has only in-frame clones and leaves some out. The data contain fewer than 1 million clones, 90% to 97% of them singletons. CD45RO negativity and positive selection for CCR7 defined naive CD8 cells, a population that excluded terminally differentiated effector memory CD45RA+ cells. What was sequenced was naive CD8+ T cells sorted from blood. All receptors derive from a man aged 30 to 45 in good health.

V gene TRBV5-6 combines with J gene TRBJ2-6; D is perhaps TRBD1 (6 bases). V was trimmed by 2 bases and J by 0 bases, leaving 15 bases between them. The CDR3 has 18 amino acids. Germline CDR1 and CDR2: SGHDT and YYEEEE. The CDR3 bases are TGTGCCAGCAGCTTAGGGGGACAAGATTTCTCTGGGGCCAACGTCCTGACTTTC. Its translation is CASSLGGQDFSGANVLTF.

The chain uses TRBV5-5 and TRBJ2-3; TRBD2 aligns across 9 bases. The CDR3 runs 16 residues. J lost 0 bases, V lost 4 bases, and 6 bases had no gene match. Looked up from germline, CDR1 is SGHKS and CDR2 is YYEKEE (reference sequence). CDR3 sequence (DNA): TGTGCCAGCAGCCCTAGCGGGATTCCTAGCACAGATACGCAGTATTTT. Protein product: CASSPSGIPSTDTQYF.

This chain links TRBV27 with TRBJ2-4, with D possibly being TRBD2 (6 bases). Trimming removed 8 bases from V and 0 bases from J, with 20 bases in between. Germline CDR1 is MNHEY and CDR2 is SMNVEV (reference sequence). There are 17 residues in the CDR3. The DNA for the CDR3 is TGTGCCAGCGTAGTATCCGGGACTGAACTAGCCAAAAACATTCAGTACTTC. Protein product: CASVVSGTELAKNIQYF.

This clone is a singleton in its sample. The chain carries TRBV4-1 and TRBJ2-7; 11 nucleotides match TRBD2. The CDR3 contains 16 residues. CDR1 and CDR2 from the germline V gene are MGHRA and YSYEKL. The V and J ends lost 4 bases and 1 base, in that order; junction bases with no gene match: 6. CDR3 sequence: CASSPLAGVFSYEQYF. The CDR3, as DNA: TGCGCCAGCAGCCCACTAGCGGGAGTATTTTCCTACGAGCAGTACTTC.

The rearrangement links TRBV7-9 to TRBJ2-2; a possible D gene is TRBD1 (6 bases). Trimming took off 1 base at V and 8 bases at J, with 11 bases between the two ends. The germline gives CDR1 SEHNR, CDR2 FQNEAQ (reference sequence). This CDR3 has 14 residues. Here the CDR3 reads CASSLEGGQGELFF. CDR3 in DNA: TGTGCCAGCAGCTTAGAAGGTGGACAGGGGGAGCTGTTTTTT.

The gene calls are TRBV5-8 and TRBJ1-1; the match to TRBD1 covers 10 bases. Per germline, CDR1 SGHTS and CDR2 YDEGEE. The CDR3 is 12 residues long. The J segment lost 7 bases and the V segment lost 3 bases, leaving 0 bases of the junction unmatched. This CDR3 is CASSWDRGEAFF. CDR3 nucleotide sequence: TGTGCCAGCAGCTGGGACAGGGGTGAAGCTTTCTTT.

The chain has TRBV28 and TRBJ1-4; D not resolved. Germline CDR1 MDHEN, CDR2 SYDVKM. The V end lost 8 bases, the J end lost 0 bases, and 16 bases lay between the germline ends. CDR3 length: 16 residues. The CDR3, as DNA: TGTGCCAGCCGACTCGACAAGATTTCAACTAATGAAAAACTGTTTTTT. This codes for CASRLDKISTNEKLFF.

For the CDR3, the DNA is TGTGCCAGCAGTTTCACCGGGACAGGGGAGCCCCAGCATTTT. This codes for CASSFTGTGEPQHF. The chain uses TRBV6-5 and TRBJ1-5; 10 positions agree with TRBD1. Germline lookup yields CDR1 MNHEY and CDR2 SVGAGI. The CDR3 runs 14 residues. V dropped 4 bases and J dropped 8; count of bases not matched to a gene: 5.

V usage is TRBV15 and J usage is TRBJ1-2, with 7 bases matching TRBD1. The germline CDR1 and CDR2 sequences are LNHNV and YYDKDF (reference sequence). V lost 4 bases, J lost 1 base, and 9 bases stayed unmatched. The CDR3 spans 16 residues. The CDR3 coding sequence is TGTGCCACCAGCAATAGGGAGACAGGGTTTAACTATGGCTACACCTTC. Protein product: CATSNRETGFNYGYTF.

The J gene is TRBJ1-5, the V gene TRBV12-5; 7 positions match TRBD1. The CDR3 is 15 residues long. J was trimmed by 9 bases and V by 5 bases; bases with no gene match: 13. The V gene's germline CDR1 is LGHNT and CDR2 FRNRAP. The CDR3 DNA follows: TGTGCTAGTGGTCGACCCCGGGACAGAGAGATGCCCCAGCATTTT. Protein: CASGRPRDREMPQHF.

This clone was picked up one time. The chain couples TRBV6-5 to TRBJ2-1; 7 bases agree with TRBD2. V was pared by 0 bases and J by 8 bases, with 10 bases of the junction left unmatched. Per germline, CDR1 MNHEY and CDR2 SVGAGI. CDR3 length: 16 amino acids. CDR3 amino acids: CASSYSHVGRGDEQFF. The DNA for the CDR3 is TGTGCCAGCAGTTACTCACATGTTGGTCGGGGGGATGAGCAGTTCTTC.

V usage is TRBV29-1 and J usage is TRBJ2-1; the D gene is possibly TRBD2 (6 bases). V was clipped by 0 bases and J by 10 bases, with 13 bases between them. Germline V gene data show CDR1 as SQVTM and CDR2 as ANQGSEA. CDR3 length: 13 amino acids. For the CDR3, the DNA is TGCAGCGTTGAAGATCTCGGGGCGGGAGAGCAGTTCTTC. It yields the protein CSVEDLGAGEQFF.

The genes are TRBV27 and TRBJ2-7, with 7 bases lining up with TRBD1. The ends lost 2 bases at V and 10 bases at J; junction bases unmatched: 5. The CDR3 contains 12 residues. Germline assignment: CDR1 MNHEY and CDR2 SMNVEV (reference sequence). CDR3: CASSLPDRVQYF. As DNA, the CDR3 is TGTGCCAGCAGTTTACCTGACAGGGTACAGTACTTC.